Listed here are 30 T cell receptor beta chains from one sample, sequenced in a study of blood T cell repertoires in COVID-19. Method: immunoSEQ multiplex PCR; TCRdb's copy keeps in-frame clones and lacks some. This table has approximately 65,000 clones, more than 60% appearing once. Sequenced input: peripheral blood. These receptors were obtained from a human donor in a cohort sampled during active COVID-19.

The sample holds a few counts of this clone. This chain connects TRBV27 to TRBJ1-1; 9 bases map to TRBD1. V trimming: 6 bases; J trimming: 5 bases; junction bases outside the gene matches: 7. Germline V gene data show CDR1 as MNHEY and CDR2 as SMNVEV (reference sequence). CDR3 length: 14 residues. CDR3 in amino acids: CASRLTGGGTEAFF. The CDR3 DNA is TGTGCCAGCAGACTTACAGGGGGCGGAACTGAAGCTTTCTTT.

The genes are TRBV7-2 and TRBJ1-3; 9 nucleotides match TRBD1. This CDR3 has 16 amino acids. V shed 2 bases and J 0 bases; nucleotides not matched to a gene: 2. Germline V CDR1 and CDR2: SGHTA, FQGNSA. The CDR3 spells CASSLTGGISGNTIYF. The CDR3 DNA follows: TGTGCCAGCAGCTTAACAGGGGGCATCTCTGGAAACACCATATATTTT.

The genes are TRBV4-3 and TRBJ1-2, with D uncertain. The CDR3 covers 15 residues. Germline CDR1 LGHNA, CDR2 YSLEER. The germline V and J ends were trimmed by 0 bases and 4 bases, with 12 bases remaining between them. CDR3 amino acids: CASSQDSLSGYGYTF. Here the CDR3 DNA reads TGCGCCAGCAGCCAAGATTCGTTGAGTGGCTATGGCTACACCTTC.

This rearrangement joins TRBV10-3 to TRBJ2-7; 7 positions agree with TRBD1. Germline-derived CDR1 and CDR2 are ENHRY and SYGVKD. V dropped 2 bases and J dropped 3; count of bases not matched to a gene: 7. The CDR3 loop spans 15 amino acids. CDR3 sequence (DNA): TGTGCCATCAGTGAGCCCGGACAGGTTAACTACGAGCAGTACTTC. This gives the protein CAISEPGQVNYEQYF.

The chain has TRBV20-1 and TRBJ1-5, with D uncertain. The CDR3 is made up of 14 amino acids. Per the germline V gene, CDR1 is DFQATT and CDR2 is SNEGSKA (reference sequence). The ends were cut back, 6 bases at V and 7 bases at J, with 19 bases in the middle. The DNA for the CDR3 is TGCAGTGCCAGTCAAGGGTGGCCGGGGCAGCCCCAGCATTTT. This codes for CSASQGWPGQPQHF.

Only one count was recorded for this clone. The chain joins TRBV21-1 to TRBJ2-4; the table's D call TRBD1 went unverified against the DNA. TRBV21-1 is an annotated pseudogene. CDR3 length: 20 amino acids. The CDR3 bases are TGTGCCAGCAGCAAAGCGCTCAGGGGGGCGGGAATCTTAGCCAAAAACATTCAGTACTTC. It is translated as CASSKALRGAGILAKNIQYF.

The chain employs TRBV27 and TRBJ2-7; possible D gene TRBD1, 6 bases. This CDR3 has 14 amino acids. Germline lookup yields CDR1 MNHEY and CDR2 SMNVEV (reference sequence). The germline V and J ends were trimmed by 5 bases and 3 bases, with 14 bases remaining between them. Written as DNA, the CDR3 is TGTGCCAGCAGTCTCGAGACACAGGGCTACGAGCAGTACTTC. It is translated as CASSLETQGYEQYF.

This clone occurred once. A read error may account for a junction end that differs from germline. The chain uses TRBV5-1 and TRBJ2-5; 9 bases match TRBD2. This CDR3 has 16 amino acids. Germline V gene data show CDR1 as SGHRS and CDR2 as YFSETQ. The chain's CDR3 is CARSLGGGGRQETQYF. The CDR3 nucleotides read TGCGCCCGCAGCTTGGGCGGGGGGGGACGTCAAGAGACCCAGTACTTC.

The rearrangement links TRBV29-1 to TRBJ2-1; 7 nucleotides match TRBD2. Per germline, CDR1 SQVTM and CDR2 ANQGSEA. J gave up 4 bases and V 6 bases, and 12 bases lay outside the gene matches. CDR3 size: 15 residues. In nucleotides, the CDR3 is TGCAGCGTCACGCCCCCGAGCGGGGCGTACAATGAGCAGTTCTTC. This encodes CSVTPPSGAYNEQFF.

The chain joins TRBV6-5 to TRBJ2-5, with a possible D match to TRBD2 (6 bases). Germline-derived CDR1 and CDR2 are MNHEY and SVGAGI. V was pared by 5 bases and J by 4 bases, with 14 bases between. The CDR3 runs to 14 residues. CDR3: CASSPRDLGETQYF. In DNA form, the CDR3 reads TGTGCCAGCAGTCCCCGGGACTTAGGAGAGACCCAGTACTTC.

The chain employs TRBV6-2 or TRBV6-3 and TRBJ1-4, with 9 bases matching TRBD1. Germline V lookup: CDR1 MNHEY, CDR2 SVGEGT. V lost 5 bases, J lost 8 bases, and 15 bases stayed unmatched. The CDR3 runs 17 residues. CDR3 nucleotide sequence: TGTGCCAGCAGTCCGGGACAGGGAGGACCTTTTGGAGAAAAACTGTTTTTT. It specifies CASSPGQGGPFGEKLFF.

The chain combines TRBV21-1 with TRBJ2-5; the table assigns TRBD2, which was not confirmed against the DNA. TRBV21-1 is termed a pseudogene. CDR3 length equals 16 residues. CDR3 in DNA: TGTGCCAGCAGCAAAATTGGGCGGGAGGGCAGAGAGACCCAGTACTTC. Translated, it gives CASSKIGREGRETQYF.

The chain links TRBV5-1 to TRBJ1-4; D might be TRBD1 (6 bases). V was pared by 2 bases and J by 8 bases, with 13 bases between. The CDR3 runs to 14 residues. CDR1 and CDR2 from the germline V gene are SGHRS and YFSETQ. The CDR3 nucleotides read TGCGCCAGCAGCTTATCAGGGGTTGACGAAAAACTGTTTTTT. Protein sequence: CASSLSGVDEKLFF.

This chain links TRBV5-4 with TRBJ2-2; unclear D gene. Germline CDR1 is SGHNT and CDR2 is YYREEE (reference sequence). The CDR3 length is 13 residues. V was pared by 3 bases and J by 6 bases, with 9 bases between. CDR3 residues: CASSYPGSGELFF. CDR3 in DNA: TGTGCCAGCAGCTACCCCGGGTCCGGGGAGCTGTTTTTT.

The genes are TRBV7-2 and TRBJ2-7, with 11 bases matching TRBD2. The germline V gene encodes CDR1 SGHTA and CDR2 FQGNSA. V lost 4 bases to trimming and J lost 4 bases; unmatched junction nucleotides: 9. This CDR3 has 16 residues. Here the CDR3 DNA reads TGTGCCAGCAGCTCCTTACTAGCGGGAGCAAAGTACGAGCAGTACTTC. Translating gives CASSSLLAGAKYEQYF.

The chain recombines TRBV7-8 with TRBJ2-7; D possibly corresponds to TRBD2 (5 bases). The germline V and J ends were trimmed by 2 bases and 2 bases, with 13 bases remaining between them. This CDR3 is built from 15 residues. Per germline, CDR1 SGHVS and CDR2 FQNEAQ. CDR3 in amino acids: CASSLQETGTYEQYF. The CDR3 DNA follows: TGTGCCAGCAGCTTACAGGAGACGGGAACCTACGAGCAGTACTTC.

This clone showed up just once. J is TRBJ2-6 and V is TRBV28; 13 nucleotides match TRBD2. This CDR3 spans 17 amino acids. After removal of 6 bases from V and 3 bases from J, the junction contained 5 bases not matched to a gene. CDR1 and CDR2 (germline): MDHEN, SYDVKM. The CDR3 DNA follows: TGTGCCAGCAGCCGACTAGCGGGAGGAGGTGGGGCCAACGTCCTGACTTTC. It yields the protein CASSRLAGGGGANVLTF.

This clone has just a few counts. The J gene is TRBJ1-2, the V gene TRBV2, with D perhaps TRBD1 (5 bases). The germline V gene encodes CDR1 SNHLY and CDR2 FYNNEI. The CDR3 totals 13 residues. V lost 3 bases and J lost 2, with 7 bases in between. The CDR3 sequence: CASSENRNYGYTF. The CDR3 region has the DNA TGTGCCAGCAGTGAGAACAGGAACTATGGCTACACCTTC. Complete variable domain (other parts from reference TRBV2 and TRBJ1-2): EPEVTQTPSHQVTQMGQEVILRCVPISNHLYFYWYRQILGQKVEFLVSFYNNEISEKSEIFDDQFSVERPDGSNFTLKIRSTKLEDSAMYFCASSENRNYGYTFGSGTRLTVV.

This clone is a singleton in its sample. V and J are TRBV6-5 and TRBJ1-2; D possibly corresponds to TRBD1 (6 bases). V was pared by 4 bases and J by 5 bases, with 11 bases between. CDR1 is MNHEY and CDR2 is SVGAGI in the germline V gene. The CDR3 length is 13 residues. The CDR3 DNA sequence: TGTGCCAGCAGTTCAGGCAGGGGATATGGCTACACCTTC. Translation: CASSSGRGYGYTF.

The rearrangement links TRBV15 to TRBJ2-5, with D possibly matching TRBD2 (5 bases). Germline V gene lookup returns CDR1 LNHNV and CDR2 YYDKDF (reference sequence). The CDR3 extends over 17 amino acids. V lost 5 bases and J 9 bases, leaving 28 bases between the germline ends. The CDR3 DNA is TGTGCCACCAGCTCACGGGCCCCGGGGAAGGAGAGCGTGGCCCAGTACTTC. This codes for CATSSRAPGKESVAQYF.

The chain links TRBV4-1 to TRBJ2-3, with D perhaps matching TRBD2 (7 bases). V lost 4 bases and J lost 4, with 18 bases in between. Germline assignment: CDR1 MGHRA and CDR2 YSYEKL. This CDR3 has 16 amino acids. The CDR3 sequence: CASSPRAGAGADTQYF. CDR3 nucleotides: TGCGCCAGCAGCCCTCGGGCGGGGGCGGGGGCAGATACGCAGTATTTT.

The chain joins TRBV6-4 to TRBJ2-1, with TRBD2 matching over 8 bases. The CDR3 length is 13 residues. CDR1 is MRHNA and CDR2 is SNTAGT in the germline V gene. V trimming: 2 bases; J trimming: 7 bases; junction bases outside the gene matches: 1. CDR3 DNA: TGTGCCAGCAGTGACGGCGGGAGGAATGAGCAGTTCTTC. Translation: CASSDGGRNEQFF.

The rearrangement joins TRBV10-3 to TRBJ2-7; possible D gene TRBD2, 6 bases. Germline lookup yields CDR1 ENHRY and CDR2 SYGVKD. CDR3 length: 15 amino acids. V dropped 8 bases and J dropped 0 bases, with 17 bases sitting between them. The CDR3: CAIGPGVGSSYEQYF. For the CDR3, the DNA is TGTGCCATCGGCCCTGGGGTCGGGAGCTCCTACGAGCAGTACTTC.

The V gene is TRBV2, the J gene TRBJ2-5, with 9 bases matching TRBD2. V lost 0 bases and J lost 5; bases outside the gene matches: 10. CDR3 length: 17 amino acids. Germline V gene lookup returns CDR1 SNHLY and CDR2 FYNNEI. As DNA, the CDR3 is TGTGCCAGCAGTGAAGCGCGGCTAGCGGGAAGGGGGGAGACCCAGTACTTC. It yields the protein CASSEARLAGRGETQYF.

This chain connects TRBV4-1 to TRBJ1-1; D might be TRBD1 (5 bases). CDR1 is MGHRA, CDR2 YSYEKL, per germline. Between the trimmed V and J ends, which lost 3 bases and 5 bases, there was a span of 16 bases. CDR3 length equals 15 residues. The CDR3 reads CASSQEDRRGTEAFF. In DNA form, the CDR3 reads TGCGCCAGCAGCCAGGAAGACCGGCGGGGGACTGAAGCTTTCTTT.

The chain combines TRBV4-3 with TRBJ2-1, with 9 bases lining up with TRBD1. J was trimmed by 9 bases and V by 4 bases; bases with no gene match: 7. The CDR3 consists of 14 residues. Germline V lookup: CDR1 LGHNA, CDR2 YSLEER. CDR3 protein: CASSRGTGLGEQFF. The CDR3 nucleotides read TGCGCCAGCAGCCGAGGGACAGGGCTGGGTGAGCAGTTCTTC.

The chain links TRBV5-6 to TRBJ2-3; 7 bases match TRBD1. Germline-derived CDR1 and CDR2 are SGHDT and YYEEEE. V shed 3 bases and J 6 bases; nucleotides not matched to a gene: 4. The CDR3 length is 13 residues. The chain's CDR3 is CASSSTGFDTQYF. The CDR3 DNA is TGTGCCAGCAGCTCGACAGGGTTCGATACGCAGTATTTT.

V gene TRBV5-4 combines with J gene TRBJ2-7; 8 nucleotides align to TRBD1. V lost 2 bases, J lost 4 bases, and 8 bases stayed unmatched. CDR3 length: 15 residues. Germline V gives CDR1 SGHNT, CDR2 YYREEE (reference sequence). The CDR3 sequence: CASSFGGQGEYEQYF. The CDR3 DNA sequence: TGTGCCAGCAGCTTCGGAGGACAGGGAGAATACGAGCAGTACTTC.

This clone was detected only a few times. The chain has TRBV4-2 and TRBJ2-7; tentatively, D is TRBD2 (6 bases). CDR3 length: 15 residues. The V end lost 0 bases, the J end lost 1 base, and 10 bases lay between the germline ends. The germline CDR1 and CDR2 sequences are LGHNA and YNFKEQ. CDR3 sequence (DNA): TGTGCCAGCAGCCAAGATGGGACTCGATCCTACGAGCAGTACTTC. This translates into CASSQDGTRSYEQYF.

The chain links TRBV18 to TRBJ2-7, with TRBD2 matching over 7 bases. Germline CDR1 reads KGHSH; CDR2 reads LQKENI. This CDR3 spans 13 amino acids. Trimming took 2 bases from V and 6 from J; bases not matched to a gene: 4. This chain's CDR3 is CASSPAGVFEQYF. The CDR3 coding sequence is TGTGCCAGCTCACCAGCGGGGGTGTTCGAGCAGTACTTC.